This T cell receptor beta chain was retrieved from a study of T cell changes during pregnancy in multiple sclerosis. Profiling relied on immunoSEQ multiplex PCR, and the TCRdb table lists in-frame clones only, not all of them. The table has 55,000 to 70,000 clones, 80% to 90% seen once. The germline gives CDR1 LNHDA, CDR2 SQIVND (reference sequence). V trimming: 10 bases; J trimming: 4 bases; junction bases outside the gene matches: 6. The CDR3 consists of 12 residues. The chain is built from TRBV19 and TRBJ1-1, with 7 bases aligning to TRBD1. The specimen comprised peripheral blood, sampled in the first trimester of pregnancy. This TCR derives from a female donor with multiple sclerosis, enrolled in a pregnancy study. CDR3 nucleotide sequence: TGTGCCACAAGACCAGGGGGCACTGAAGCTTTCTTT. It specifies CATRPGGTEAFF. Filled out from reference TRBV19 and TRBJ1-1, the complete variable domain reads DGGITQSPKYLFRKEGQNVTLSCEQNLNHDAMYWYRQDPGQGLRLIYYSQIVNDFQKGDIAEGYSVSREKKESFPLTVTSAQKNPTAFYLCATRPGGTEAFFGQGTRLTVV.